Listed here are 23 T cell receptor beta chains from one sample, sequenced in a study of early stage breast cancer tumors. Clones were read by immunoSEQ multiplex PCR, and TCRdb kept only the in-frame ones, dropping some. This sample has about 51,000 clones; just under 80% occur once, and the top ten carry 3% to 4%. The sequenced material came from blood. Receptors originate from a person between 35 and 49 years old with breast cancer.

The chain carries TRBV7-2 and TRBJ2-7, with 9 bases lining up with TRBD2. The V gene's germline CDR1 is SGHTA and CDR2 FQGNSA. The CDR3 sequence is 15 residues long. The V and J ends lost 5 bases and 1 base, in that order; junction bases with no gene match: 6. The CDR3 protein is CASSVTSGLSYEQYF. CDR3 nucleotide sequence: TGTGCCAGCAGCGTGACTAGCGGTTTATCCTACGAGCAGTACTTC. The full variable domain, its missing parts supplied by reference TRBV7-2 and TRBJ2-7, is GAGVSQSPSNKVTEKGKDVELRCDPISGHTALYWYRQSLGQGLEFLIYFQGNSAPDKSGLPSDRFSAERTGGSVSTLTIQRTQQEDSAVYLCASSVTSGLSYEQYFGPGTRLTVT.

The chain joins TRBV6-6 to TRBJ1-2; unclear D gene. The CDR3 spans 11 residues. V lost 7 bases and J 0 bases, leaving 3 bases between the germline ends. Germline V gene data show CDR1 as MNHNY and CDR2 as SVGAGI (reference sequence). This CDR3 is CASISNYGYTF. The CDR3 DNA reads TGTGCCAGCATATCTAACTATGGCTACACCTTC.

This chain links TRBV7-2 with TRBJ2-6; D is undetermined. V was cut by 5 bases and J by 0 bases, with 2 bases left in between. The CDR3 loop spans 13 amino acids. Germline CDR1 is SGHTA and CDR2 is FQGNSA. The CDR3 bases are TGTGCCAGCAGCCCCTCTGGGGCCAACGTCCTGACTTTC. This sequence encodes CASSPSGANVLTF. Full variable domain (rest looked up from reference TRBV7-2 and TRBJ2-6): GAGVSQSPSNKVTEKGKDVELRCDPISGHTALYWYRQSLGQGLEFLIYFQGNSAPDKSGLPSDRFSAERTGGSVSTLTIQRTQQEDSAVYLCASSPSGANVLTFGAGSRLTVL.

The rearrangement joins TRBV7-4 to TRBJ2-5; D is possibly TRBD1 (5 bases). CDR3 size: 16 residues. V lost 5 bases to trimming and J lost 7 bases, with 23 bases between them. CDR1 is SGHVT and CDR2 is SQSDAQ in the germline V gene. CDR3 residues: CASSARQSLRYSTQYF. The CDR3 DNA reads TGTGCCAGCAGCGCACGACAGTCGTTGCGGTATTCGACCCAGTACTTC.

The chain joins TRBV30 to TRBJ1-2; weak D call: TRBD1 (5 bases). Germline CDR1 and CDR2: GTSNPN and SVGIG (reference sequence). V was clipped by 0 bases and J by 2 bases, with 13 bases between them. The CDR3 spans 15 residues. The CDR3 region has the DNA TGTGCCTGGAGTGTACAGGACACACGAAACTATGGCTACACCTTC. Translating it yields CAWSVQDTRNYGYTF. Full variable domain (rest looked up from reference TRBV30 and TRBJ1-2): SQTIHQWPATLVQPVGSPLSLECTVEGTSNPNLYWYRQAAGRGLQLLFYSVGIGQISSEVPQNLSASRPQDRQFILSSKKLLLSDSGFYLCAWSVQDTRNYGYTFGSGTRLTVV.

The chain employs TRBV10-3 and TRBJ2-1, with D uncertain. The CDR3 consists of 15 residues. CDR1 ENHRY and CDR2 SYGVKD come from the germline V gene. The V end lost 2 bases, the J end lost 2 bases, and 10 bases lay between the germline ends. CDR3: CAISESAVAYNEQFF. In DNA, the CDR3 is TGTGCCATCAGTGAGAGCGCCGTGGCCTACAATGAGCAGTTCTTC.

The chain has TRBV27 and TRBJ1-2, with 9 bases lining up with TRBD1. The CDR3 has 14 residues. The V gene end was trimmed by 5 bases and the J gene end by 6 bases; junction bases not matched to a gene: 7. Germline loops: CDR1 MNHEY, CDR2 SMNVEV (reference sequence). This chain's CDR3 is CASSRGQGHHGYTF. The CDR3 DNA is TGTGCCAGCAGTCGGGGACAGGGTCATCATGGCTACACCTTC.

The chain joins TRBV19 to TRBJ1-2, with 10 bases that match TRBD1. J lost 2 bases, V lost 3 bases, and 6 bases had no gene match. Germline V gene sequence: CDR1 LNHDA, CDR2 SQIVND (reference sequence). CDR3 length: 16 amino acids. CDR3 amino acids: CASSIRDRGLNYGYTF. CDR3 in DNA: TGTGCCAGTAGTATCCGGGACAGGGGACTAAACTATGGCTACACCTTC. The full variable domain, with the rest looked up from reference TRBV19 and TRBJ1-2, is DGGITQSPKYLFRKEGQNVTLSCEQNLNHDAMYWYRQDPGQGLRLIYYSQIVNDFQKGDIAEGYSVSREKKESFPLTVTSAQKNPTAFYLCASSIRDRGLNYGYTFGSGTRLTVV.

The chain joins TRBV18 to TRBJ1-5; D not certain. In germline, CDR1 is KGHSH, CDR2 LQKENI. Trimming removed 4 bases from V and 3 bases from J, with 7 bases in between. The CDR3 has 13 amino acids. The CDR3 nucleotides read TGTGCCAGCTCACTTGCGTCCAATCAGCCCCAGCATTTT. This gives the protein CASSLASNQPQHF.

The chain combines TRBV11-1 with TRBJ2-3; D might be TRBD1 (5 bases). Per the germline V gene, CDR1 is SGHAT and CDR2 is FQDESV (reference sequence). This CDR3 region has 13 residues. V gave up 3 bases and J gave up 5 bases, with 9 bases separating them. The CDR3, as DNA: TGTGCCAGCAGCTTCCCAGGGTTAGATACGCAGTATTTT. It specifies CASSFPGLDTQYF. Drawing the rest from reference TRBV11-1 and TRBJ2-3, the complete variable domain is EAEVAQSPRYKITEKSQAVAFWCDPISGHATLYWYRQILGQGPELLVQFQDESVVDDSQLPKDRFSAERLKGVDSTLKIQPAELGDSAMYLCASSFPGLDTQYFGPGTRLTVL.

The chain links TRBV11-2 to TRBJ2-2, with TRBD2 matching 12 bases. CDR3 length: 17 amino acids. The V and J ends lost 5 bases and 6 bases, in that order; junction bases with no gene match: 10. Germline V CDR1 and CDR2: SGHAT, FQNNGV. The CDR3 DNA follows: TGTGCCAGCAGCACGGGACTAGCGGGTGCGGCCTCCGGGGAGCTGTTTTTT. Translated: CASSTGLAGAASGELFF.

This rearrangement joins TRBV4-1 to TRBJ2-7; D is unresolved. V was cut by 2 bases and J by 0 bases, with 11 bases left in between. This CDR3 region has 15 residues. Germline-derived CDR1 and CDR2 are MGHRA and YSYEKL. The CDR3 region is CASSQPARGSYEQYF. In nucleotides, the CDR3 is TGCGCCAGCAGCCAACCGGCACGTGGCTCCTACGAGCAGTACTTC.

The chain uses TRBV19 and TRBJ2-2, with TRBD2 as a possible D gene (6 bases). Trimming removed 6 bases from V and 0 bases from J, with 11 bases in between. This CDR3 region has 15 residues. Germline V gene sequence: CDR1 LNHDA, CDR2 SQIVND (reference sequence). In DNA form, the CDR3 reads TGTGCCAGTAGGCGGGGATCCGCGAACACCGGGGAGCTGTTTTTT. It specifies CASRRGSANTGELFF.

This clone is a singleton in its sample. The gene calls are TRBV11-2 and TRBJ1-2; D remains unclear. In germline, CDR1 is SGHAT, CDR2 FQNNGV. The CDR3 consists of 14 residues. V was pared by 7 bases and J by 1 base, with 13 bases between. The CDR3 is CASNPVALNYGYTF. In nucleotides, the CDR3 is TGTGCCAGCAACCCGGTGGCACTTAACTATGGCTACACCTTC. The variable domain in full, with the rest retrieved from reference TRBV11-2 and TRBJ1-2, is EAGVAQSPRYKIIEKRQSVAFWCNPISGHATLYWYQQILGQGPKLLIQFQNNGVVDDSQLPKDRFSAERLKGVDSTLKIQPAKLEDSAVYLCASNPVALNYGYTFGSGTRLTVV.

This clone was found a few times. This chain uses TRBV19 with TRBJ1-2, with TRBD1 identical over 11 bases. The CDR3 runs 15 residues. The junction had 5 bases not matched to a gene; V was cut back by 5 bases and J by 3 bases. CDR1 and CDR2 (germline): LNHDA, SQIVND (reference sequence). CDR3 DNA sequence: TGTGCCAGTAGTCGGACAGGGGGCGCTCACTATGGCTACACCTTC. Its protein is CASSRTGGAHYGYTF.

This clone occurred a few times. The chain joins TRBV7-2 to TRBJ2-3; D remains ambiguous. Deletions cut 6 bases from V and 2 bases from J, with 6 bases between. Germline V gives CDR1 SGHTA, CDR2 FQGNSA. The CDR3 loop spans 12 amino acids. Here the CDR3 reads CASRLNTDTQYF. CDR3 DNA: TGTGCCAGCAGGTTAAACACAGATACGCAGTATTTT.

J is TRBJ1-1 and V is TRBV4-1; perhaps TRBD1 as D (5 bases). The CDR3 covers 16 residues. Trimming left V 2 bases short and J 5 bases short, with 18 bases between. Germline CDR1 reads MGHRA; CDR2 reads YSYEKL. CDR3 protein: CASSQLGTGGTTEAFF. The CDR3 region has the DNA TGCGCCAGCAGCCAACTAGGGACTGGGGGAACTACTGAAGCTTTCTTT.

This chain uses TRBV5-1 with TRBJ2-1; possible D gene TRBD2, 5 bases. Trimming removed 4 bases at V and 0 bases at J, with 8 bases between. Germline values: CDR1 SGHRS, CDR2 YFSETQ. The length of the CDR3 is 14 residues. Here the CDR3 reads CASSPGSSYNEQFF. The CDR3, as DNA: TGCGCCAGCAGCCCGGGGAGCTCCTACAATGAGCAGTTCTTC.

Comments on this clone: In the same sample, other DNA sequences code for this CDR3. The chain links TRBV7-3 to TRBJ2-6; D may match TRBD1 or TRBD2 (5 bases each). Trimming left V 2 bases short and J 0 bases short, with 5 bases between. The CDR3 runs 15 residues. The germline V gene has CDR1 SGHTA and CDR2 FQGTGA. CDR3 nucleotides: TGTGCCAGCAGCTTAGGGGGCTCTGGGGCCAACGTCCTGACTTTC. This encodes CASSLGGSGANVLTF.

The V and J genes are TRBV9 and TRBJ2-1, with TRBD2 identical over 8 bases. Germline trimming cut 3 bases from V and 2 bases from J; bases unmatched to any gene: 4. The CDR3 is 15 residues long. CDR1 and CDR2 (germline): SGDLS, YYNGEE. The CDR3 DNA reads as TGTGCCAGCAGCGCAAGACTAGCGCCCTACAATGAGCAGTTCTTC. It is translated as CASSARLAPYNEQFF.

This chain uses TRBV18 with TRBJ2-5; 7 nucleotides align to TRBD2. This CDR3 is 13 amino acids long. Germline CDR1 and CDR2: KGHSH and LQKENI. With V trimmed by 5 bases and J by 4 bases, 4 bases remained unmatched. For the CDR3, the DNA is TGTGCCAGCTCAAGCGGGAATCGAGAGACCCAGTACTTC. It encodes CASSSGNRETQYF.

This clone was observed a single time. The rearrangement uses TRBV19 and TRBJ1-1, with a weak D call TRBD1 (5 bases). Germline loops: CDR1 LNHDA, CDR2 SQIVND (reference sequence). This CDR3 comprises 15 residues. Trimming stripped 4 bases from V and 1 base from J, with 13 bases between. The CDR3, as DNA: TGTGCCAGTAGTACGGACACTCTCCGGAACACTGAAGCTTTCTTT. It encodes CASSTDTLRNTEAFF. The full variable domain, in which reference TRBV19 and TRBJ1-1 provide the parts outside the CDR3, is DGGITQSPKYLFRKEGQNVTLSCEQNLNHDAMYWYRQDPGQGLRLIYYSQIVNDFQKGDIAEGYSVSREKKESFPLTVTSAQKNPTAFYLCASSTDTLRNTEAFFGQGTRLTVV.

The chain carries TRBV10-3 and TRBJ2-2, with 11 bases fitting TRBD2. CDR3 length: 17 residues. Germline CDR1 reads ENHRY; CDR2 reads SYGVKD. V lost 9 bases and J lost 2; bases outside the gene matches: 11. CDR3 sequence: CAISPGLAELNTGELFF. The CDR3, as DNA: TGTGCCATATCTCCGGGACTAGCGGAATTAAACACCGGGGAGCTGTTTTTT.